Detailed here is one T cell receptor (beta chain). Its antigen is not known. This record comes from a study of T cell responses to AZD1222 COVID-19 vaccine. Whole-study context: Second-dose timings of about 4 or about 12 weeks were pooled.

Generated by immunoSEQ multiplex PCR, the TCRdb table keeps only in-frame clones and is missing some. The profile covers roughly 100,000 clones, with 88% appearing a single time and less than 9.5% taken by the ten largest. Points from the study as a whole: CD4 TCRs linked to vaccination spanned spike, dominating at 160-218 and 743-854. Possibly, clonal diversity was underestimated; donors were largely white British and included more females.

CDR1 and CDR2 (germline): MNHEY, SVGAGI. The CDR3 covers 14 residues. The V end was cut by 10 bases, the J end by 1 base, with 17 bases between. Sequencing used peripheral blood, obtained on day 0 of AZD1222 vaccination. The receptor comes from an adult in good health. V is TRBV6-5 and J is TRBJ2-7; TRBD1 is a possible D gene (6 bases). The CDR3, as DNA: TGTGCCACCGTACTGACAGGAACATCCTACGAGCAGTACTTC. It yields the protein CATVLTGTSYEQYF.